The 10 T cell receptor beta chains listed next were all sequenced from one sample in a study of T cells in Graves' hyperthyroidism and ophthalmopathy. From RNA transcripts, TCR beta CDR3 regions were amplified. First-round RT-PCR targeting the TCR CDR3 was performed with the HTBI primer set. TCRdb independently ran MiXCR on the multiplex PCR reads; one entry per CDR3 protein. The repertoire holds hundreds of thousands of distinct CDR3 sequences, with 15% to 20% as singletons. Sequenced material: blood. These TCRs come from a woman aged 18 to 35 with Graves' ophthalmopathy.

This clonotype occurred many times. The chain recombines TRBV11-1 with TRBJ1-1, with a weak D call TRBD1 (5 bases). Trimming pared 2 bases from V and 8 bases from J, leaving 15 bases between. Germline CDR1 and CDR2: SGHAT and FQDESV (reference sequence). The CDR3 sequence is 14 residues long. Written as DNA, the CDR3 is TGTGCCAGCAGCTTACGAGGGCCTACAGGAGAAGCTTTCTTT. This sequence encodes CASSLRGPTGEAFF.

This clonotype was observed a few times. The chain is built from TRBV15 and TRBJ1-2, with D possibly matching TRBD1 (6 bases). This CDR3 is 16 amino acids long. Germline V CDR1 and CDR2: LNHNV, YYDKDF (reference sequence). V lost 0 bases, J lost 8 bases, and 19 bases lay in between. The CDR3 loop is CATSRDRGGAGLGYTF. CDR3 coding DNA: TGTGCCACCAGCAGAGATCGGGGGGGCGCAGGCTTGGGCTACACCTTC.

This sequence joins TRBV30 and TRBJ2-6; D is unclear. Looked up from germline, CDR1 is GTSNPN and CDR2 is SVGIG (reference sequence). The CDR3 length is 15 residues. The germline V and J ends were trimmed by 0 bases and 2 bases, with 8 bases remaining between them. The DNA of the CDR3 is TGTGCCTGGAGTGTTTGGGGAACTGGGGCCAACGTCCTGACTTTC. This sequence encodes CAWSVWGTGANVLTF.

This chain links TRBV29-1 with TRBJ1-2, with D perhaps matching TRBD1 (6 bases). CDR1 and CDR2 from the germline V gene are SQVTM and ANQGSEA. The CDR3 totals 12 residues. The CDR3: CISQGNDYGYTF. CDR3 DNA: TGCATATCCCAGGGGAACGACTATGGCTACACCTTC.

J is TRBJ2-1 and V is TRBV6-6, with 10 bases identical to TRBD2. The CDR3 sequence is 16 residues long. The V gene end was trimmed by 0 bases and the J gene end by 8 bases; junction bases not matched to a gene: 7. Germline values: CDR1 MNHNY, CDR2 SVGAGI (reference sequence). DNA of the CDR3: TGTGCCAGCAGTTACTCGATTGCTAGCGGGAGACATGAGCAGTTCTTC. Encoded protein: CASSYSIASGRHEQFF.

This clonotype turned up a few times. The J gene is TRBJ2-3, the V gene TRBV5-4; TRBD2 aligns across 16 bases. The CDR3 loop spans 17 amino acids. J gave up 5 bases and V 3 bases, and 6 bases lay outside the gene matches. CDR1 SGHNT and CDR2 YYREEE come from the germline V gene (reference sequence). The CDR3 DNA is TGTGCCAGCAGCTCCGGGACTAGCGGGGGGGCAAAAGATACGCAGTATTTT. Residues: CASSSGTSGGAKDTQYF. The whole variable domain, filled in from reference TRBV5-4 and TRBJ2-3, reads ETGVTQSPTHLIKTRGQQVTLRCSSQSGHNTVSWYQQALGQGPQFIFQYYREEENGRGNFPPRFSGLQFPNYSSELNVNALELDDSALYLCASSSGTSGGAKDTQYFGPGTRLTVL.

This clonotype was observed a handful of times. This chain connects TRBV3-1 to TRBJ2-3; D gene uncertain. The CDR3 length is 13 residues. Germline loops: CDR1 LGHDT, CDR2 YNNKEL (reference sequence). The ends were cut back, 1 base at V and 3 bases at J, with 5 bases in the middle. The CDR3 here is CASSQGLTDTQYF. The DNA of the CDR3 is TGTGCCAGCAGCCAAGGGCTTACAGATACGCAGTATTTT.

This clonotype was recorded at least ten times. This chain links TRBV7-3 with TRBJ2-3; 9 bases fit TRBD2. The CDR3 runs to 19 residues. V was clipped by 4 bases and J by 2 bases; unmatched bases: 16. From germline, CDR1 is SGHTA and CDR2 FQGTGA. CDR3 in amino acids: CASSSSGVRLAALTDTQYF. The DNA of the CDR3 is TGTGCCAGCAGCTCAAGCGGCGTTCGACTAGCGGCTCTCACAGATACGCAGTATTTT.

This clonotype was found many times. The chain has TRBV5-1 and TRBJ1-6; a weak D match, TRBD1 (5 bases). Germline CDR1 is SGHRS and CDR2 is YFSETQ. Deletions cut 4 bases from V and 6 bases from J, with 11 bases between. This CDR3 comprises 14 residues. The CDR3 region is CASSRDGINSPLHF. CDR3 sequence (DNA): TGCGCCAGCAGCCGGGACGGAATTAATTCACCCCTCCACTTT.

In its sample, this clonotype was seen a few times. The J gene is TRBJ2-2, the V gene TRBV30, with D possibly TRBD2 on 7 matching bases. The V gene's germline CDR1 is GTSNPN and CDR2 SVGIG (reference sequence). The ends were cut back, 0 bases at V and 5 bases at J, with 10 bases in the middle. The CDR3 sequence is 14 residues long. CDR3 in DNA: TGTGCCTGGAGTGTTGGGGGGGCGACCGGGGAGCTGTTTTTT. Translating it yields CAWSVGGATGELFF.